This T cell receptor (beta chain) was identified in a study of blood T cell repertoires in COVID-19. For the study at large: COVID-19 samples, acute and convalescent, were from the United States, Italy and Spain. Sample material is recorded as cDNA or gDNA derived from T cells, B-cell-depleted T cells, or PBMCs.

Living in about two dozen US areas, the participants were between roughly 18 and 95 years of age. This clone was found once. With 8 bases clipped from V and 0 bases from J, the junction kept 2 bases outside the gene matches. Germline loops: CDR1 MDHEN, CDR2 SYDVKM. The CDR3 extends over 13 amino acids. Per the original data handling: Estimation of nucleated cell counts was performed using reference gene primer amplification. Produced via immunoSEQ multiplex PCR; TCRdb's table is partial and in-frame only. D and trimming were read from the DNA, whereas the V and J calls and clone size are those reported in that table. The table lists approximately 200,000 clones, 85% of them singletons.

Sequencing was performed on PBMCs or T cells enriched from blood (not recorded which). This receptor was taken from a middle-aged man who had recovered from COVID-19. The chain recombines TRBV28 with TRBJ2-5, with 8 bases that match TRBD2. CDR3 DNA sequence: TGTGCCAGCGGACTAGCAGACCAAGAGACCCAGTACTTC. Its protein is CASGLADQETQYF.